The 28 T cell receptor beta chains below come from one sample, sequenced in a study of shared T cell receptors in the human thymus. Clones were read by immunoSEQ multiplex PCR, and TCRdb kept only the in-frame ones, dropping some. The table lists over 450,000 clones, about 80% of them singletons. This same sample was also part of a study on human thymus T cells.

The sequencing sample was made of thymocytes. These receptors originate from a boy under two years old with a congenital heart defect.

The chain has TRBV15 and TRBJ2-1; 12 bases line up with TRBD2. The CDR3 runs 16 residues. Germline assignment: CDR1 LNHNV and CDR2 YYDKDF (reference sequence). Trimming cost V 1 base and J 7 bases; bases outside gene matches: 5. CDR3 nucleotides: TGTGCCACCAGCAGAGGGCCTAGCGGGGGGGGGAATGAGCAGTTCTTC. Translated, it gives CATSRGPSGGGNEQFF.

V is TRBV14 and J is TRBJ2-7; 8 bases map to TRBD2. V shed 4 bases and J 3 bases; nucleotides not matched to a gene: 17. This CDR3 has 18 residues. Germline lookup yields CDR1 SGHDN and CDR2 FVKESK. In DNA, the CDR3 is TGTGCCAGCAGCCCCGGGGGCCGGGAGGGCCCTAACCGCTACGAGCAGTACTTC. Amino acids: CASSPGGREGPNRYEQYF.

The table lists this clone with a count of one. V and J are TRBV23-1 and TRBJ2-2; 7 bases match TRBD1. TRBV23-1 is an ORF, and what it does is uncertain. The ends lost 9 bases at V and 1 base at J; junction bases unmatched: 5. The CDR3 runs 14 residues. The CDR3 loop reads CASRGQRNTGELFF. The CDR3 DNA reads TGCGCCAGTAGGGGACAGCGGAACACCGGGGAGCTGTTTTTT.

The chain couples TRBV11-3 to TRBJ1-2; 7 nucleotides align to TRBD1. With V trimmed by 0 bases and J by 4 bases, 5 bases remained unmatched. The CDR3 is 15 amino acids. Germline lookup yields CDR1 SGHNT and CDR2 YENEEA. CDR3 loop: CASSLDPRDSYGYTF. CDR3 DNA sequence: TGTGCCAGCAGCTTAGATCCCCGGGACAGCTATGGCTACACCTTC.

The chain is built from TRBV9 and TRBJ2-7, with D maybe TRBD1 (6 bases). The CDR3 length is 16 residues. Germline values: CDR1 SGDLS, CDR2 YYNGEE. With 4 bases removed from V and 1 base from J, the gap between germline ends came to 18 bases. CDR3 DNA sequence: TGTGCCAGCAGCCCCGGTAGGGACATTTGTTCCTACGAGCAGTACTTC. Amino acid sequence: CASSPGRDICSYEQYF.

This clone has only one observation. The CDR3 is CASSQIAGGDEQYF. In DNA form, the CDR3 reads TGTGCCAGCAGCCAGATAGCGGGAGGCGACGAGCAGTACTTC. The chain combines TRBV5-6 with TRBJ2-5, with TRBD2 matching 10 bases. The DNA end is a closer match to TRBJ2-7, so the J assignment may be wrong. The CDR3 is 14 amino acids. Germline V gene data show CDR1 as SGHDT and CDR2 as YYEEEE.

The chain recombines TRBV5-1 with TRBJ2-7, with 10 nucleotides matching TRBD1. V lost 4 bases, J lost 5 bases, and 6 bases stayed unmatched. There are 14 residues in the CDR3. Germline CDR1 reads SGHRS; CDR2 reads YFSETQ. In DNA form, the CDR3 reads TGCGCCAGCAGCCCGGGACAGGGGCGGGACGAGCAGTACTTC. It yields the protein CASSPGQGRDEQYF.

DNA for the CDR3: TGTGCCAGCAGCCCAGGGGGGATTGAAAAACTGTTTTTT. Its translation is CASSPGGIEKLFF. The V call is TRBV28, the J call TRBJ1-4; 7 bases fit TRBD1. The CDR3 runs 13 residues. J gave up 7 bases and V 6 bases, and 5 bases lay outside the gene matches. CDR1 is MDHEN and CDR2 is SYDVKM in the germline V gene.

The chain joins TRBV6-5 to TRBJ2-1; D is possibly TRBD2 (5 bases). The germline CDR1 and CDR2 sequences are MNHEY and SVGAGI. The V gene lost 1 base and the J gene lost 6 bases, with 10 bases spanning the gap. This CDR3 spans 14 amino acids. CDR3 in amino acids: CASSYFSGINEQFF. CDR3 sequence (DNA): TGTGCCAGCAGTTACTTTTCCGGGATCAATGAGCAGTTCTTC.

This clone showed up just a few times. The chain recombines TRBV4-2 with TRBJ2-6; TRBD1 agrees at 12 bases. CDR3 length: 19 amino acids. V was clipped by 1 base and J by 1 base; unmatched bases: 5. Germline V gives CDR1 LGHNA, CDR2 YNFKEQ. The CDR3 DNA reads TGTGCCAGCAGCCAAGTTGGGACAGGGGGCGGGTCTGGGGCCAACGTCCTGACTTTC. Its protein product is CASSQVGTGGGSGANVLTF.

The chain joins TRBV5-1 to TRBJ2-2, with D tentatively TRBD2 (6 bases). Trimming took off 0 bases at V and 0 bases at J, with 9 bases between the two ends. The CDR3 extends over 16 amino acids. Germline V CDR1 and CDR2: SGHRS, YFSETQ. In DNA, the CDR3 is TGCGCCAGCAGCTTGGTGGGGGGACCGAACACCGGGGAGCTGTTTTTT. Its protein product is CASSLVGGPNTGELFF.

V usage is TRBV2 and J usage is TRBJ2-7; TRBD2 matches at 7 bases. The CDR3 consists of 14 residues. Germline assignment: CDR1 SNHLY and CDR2 FYNNEI. After removal of 2 bases from V and 0 bases from J, the junction contained 1 base not matched to a gene. This CDR3 reads CASSEREASYEQYF. CDR3 in DNA: TGTGCCAGCAGTGAACGGGAGGCCTCCTACGAGCAGTACTTC.

This chain joins TRBV5-4 and TRBJ1-1, with 9 bases aligning to TRBD1. The germline CDR1 and CDR2 sequences are SGHNT and YYREEE (reference sequence). With 0 bases clipped from V and 5 bases from J, the junction kept 8 bases outside the gene matches. This CDR3 is 16 amino acids long. The CDR3 coding sequence is TGTGCCAGCAGCTTGGCCGGAACAGGGGGCGAAACTGAAGCTTTCTTT. Translated, it gives CASSLAGTGGETEAFF.

The V and J genes are TRBV29-1 and TRBJ1-1; 8 positions agree with TRBD1. Germline CDR1 reads SQVTM; CDR2 reads ANQGSEA. The CDR3 runs 14 residues. Unmatched junction bases numbered 7, after V lost 4 bases and J lost 3 bases. The CDR3 loop reads CSVVRTGWDTEAFF. The CDR3 coding sequence is TGCAGCGTTGTACGGACAGGGTGGGACACTGAAGCTTTCTTT.

The rearrangement links TRBV4-1 to TRBJ2-7; TRBD2 might be the D (6 bases). V lost 0 bases and J 2 bases, leaving 11 bases between the germline ends. CDR3 size: 15 residues. Germline CDR1 MGHRA, CDR2 YSYEKL. The CDR3, as DNA: TGCGCCAGCAGCCAAGAATGGGACTTAACCTACGAGCAGTACTTC. It translates to CASSQEWDLTYEQYF.

The chain is built from TRBV18 and TRBJ1-1; D is undetermined. V gave up 0 bases and J gave up 1 base, with 12 bases separating them. This CDR3 has 16 amino acids. Germline CDR1 and CDR2: KGHSH and LQKENI. The CDR3 bases are TGTGCCAGCTCACCACCCCCACACGATCCGAACACTGAAGCTTTCTTT. Its protein product is CASSPPPHDPNTEAFF. Full variable domain (remainder filled in from reference TRBV18 and TRBJ1-1): NAGVMQNPRHLVRRRGQEARLRCSPMKGHSHVYWYRQLPEEGLKFMVYLQKENIIDESGMPKERFSAEFPKEGPSILRIQQVVRGDSAAYFCASSPPPHDPNTEAFFGQGTRLTVV.

V and J are TRBV30 and TRBJ1-5, with 7 bases lining up with TRBD1. The CDR3 runs 14 residues. Looked up from germline, CDR1 is GTSNPN and CDR2 is SVGIG (reference sequence). The CDR3 here is CARTGAVVNQPQHF. The CDR3 nucleotides read TGTGCACGAACAGGGGCGGTAGTCAATCAGCCCCAGCATTTT.

The CDR3 reads CASSQWDYLLSTDTQYF. As DNA, the CDR3 is TGTGCCAGCAGCCAATGGGACTACCTTCTTAGCACAGATACGCAGTATTTT. This sequence joins TRBV16 and TRBJ2-3; 7 bases align to TRBD2. Looked up from germline, CDR1 is KGHSY and CDR2 is FQNENV. The V gene end was trimmed by 1 base and the J gene end by 0 bases; junction bases not matched to a gene: 7. The CDR3 totals 17 residues.

Remarks on this clone: The sample contains more than one DNA sequence encoding this CDR3. This chain uses TRBV20-1 with TRBJ2-5, with D maybe TRBD1 (6 bases). Germline V gene data show CDR1 as DFQATT and CDR2 as SNEGSKA (reference sequence). V was pared by 3 bases and J by 5 bases, with 7 bases between. CDR3 size: 11 residues. CDR3 amino acids: CSARRGETQYF. The CDR3 DNA reads as TGCAGTGCTAGGAGGGGGGAGACCCAGTACTTC.

CDR3 in amino acids: CASSWGLAGSPRSYEQYF. The CDR3, as DNA: TGCGCCAGCAGCTGGGGACTAGCGGGATCTCCTAGATCCTACGAGCAGTACTTC. The chain recombines TRBV4-1 with TRBJ2-7; TRBD2 aligns across 13 bases. This CDR3 spans 18 amino acids. From germline, CDR1 is MGHRA and CDR2 YSYEKL. V shed 5 bases and J 1 base; nucleotides not matched to a gene: 11.

This chain links TRBV18 with TRBJ1-3; 7 bases agree with TRBD1. After removal of 3 bases from V and 4 bases from J, the junction contained 6 bases not matched to a gene. CDR3 size: 15 residues. From germline, CDR1 is KGHSH and CDR2 LQKENI. Here the CDR3 reads CASSPDEGAGNTIYF. In nucleotides, the CDR3 is TGTGCCAGCTCACCCGACGAGGGGGCCGGAAACACCATATATTTT.

This clone was seen just once. The chain recombines TRBV5-8 with TRBJ2-7, with D perhaps matching TRBD1 (6 bases). This CDR3 comprises 13 residues. The V end was cut by 10 bases, the J end by 5 bases, with 19 bases between. Germline V gene lookup returns CDR1 SGHTS and CDR2 YDEGEE. CDR3 sequence (DNA): TGTGCCCAGGGTCGACAGGCTGTCGACGAGCAGTACTTC. This sequence encodes CAQGRQAVDEQYF.

The gene calls are TRBV4-3 and TRBJ2-3, with 8 bases identical to TRBD2. The germline CDR1 and CDR2 sequences are LGHNA and YSLEER. Trimming cost V 1 base and J 6 bases; bases outside gene matches: 12. The CDR3 totals 17 residues. CDR3: CASSQAGTSVAQDTQYF. In nucleotides, the CDR3 is TGCGCCAGCAGCCAAGCTGGGACTAGTGTAGCACAGGATACGCAGTATTTT.

This clone was picked up one time. The rearrangement joins TRBV6-6 to TRBJ2-1; D not certain. Trimming removed 6 bases at V and 12 bases at J, with 12 bases between. This CDR3 spans 11 amino acids. The germline V gene has CDR1 MNHNY and CDR2 SVGAGI (reference sequence). This chain's CDR3 is CASSDRSGQFF. The DNA for the CDR3 is TGTGCCAGCAGCGATAGATCGGGGCAGTTCTTC.

The chain joins TRBV27 to TRBJ2-7; TRBD2 agrees at 13 bases. The V and J ends lost 3 bases and 2 bases, in that order; junction bases with no gene match: 7. CDR1 is MNHEY, CDR2 SMNVEV, per germline (reference sequence). CDR3 length: 17 amino acids. The CDR3 DNA reads as TGTGCCAGCAGTTTGCGGGGACTAGCGGGACCTGCCTACGAGCAGTACTTC. This codes for CASSLRGLAGPAYEQYF.

The CDR3 reads CASSESSEAGDQPQHF. The CDR3 nucleotides read TGCGCCAGCAGTGAGTCGTCGGAGGCCGGGGATCAGCCCCAGCATTTT. The V gene is TRBV10-1, the J gene TRBJ1-5; D call uncertain. Germline assignment: CDR1 WNHNN and CDR2 SYGVQD (reference sequence). This CDR3 has 16 amino acids. V gave up 0 bases and J gave up 5 bases, with 14 bases separating them.

V is TRBV4-1 and J is TRBJ1-2; maybe TRBD1 (6 bases). Germline assignment: CDR1 MGHRA and CDR2 YSYEKL. The CDR3 has 16 residues. V was shortened by 4 bases and J by 0 bases, with 15 bases between the two germline ends. The CDR3 region has the DNA TGCGCCAGCAGCCGCACAGGGTCGGAGTCTAACTATGGCTACACCTTC. It translates to CASSRTGSESNYGYTF.

This clone was found once. V is TRBV11-2 and J is TRBJ2-7, with TRBD2 matching over 9 bases. V lost 1 base to trimming and J lost 5 bases; unmatched junction nucleotides: 12. The CDR3 is 17 amino acids. In germline, CDR1 is SGHAT, CDR2 FQNNGV. The CDR3 protein is CASSLGFTPSGKDEQYF. CDR3 nucleotides: TGTGCCAGCAGCTTAGGGTTCACCCCTAGCGGGAAGGACGAGCAGTACTTC. Together with reference TRBV11-2 and TRBJ2-7, the CDR3 gives the full variable domain: EAGVAQSPRYKIIEKRQSVAFWCNPISGHATLYWYQQILGQGPKLLIQFQNNGVVDDSQLPKDRFSAERLKGVDSTLKIQPAKLEDSAVYLCASSLGFTPSGKDEQYFGPGTRLTVT.